This entry describes one T cell receptor (beta chain). The protocol was immunoSEQ multiplex PCR, while the TCRdb copy is restricted to in-frame clones and leaves out a portion. The sample lists 150,000 or so clones; 81% were seen once. The sample comes from a study of blood T cell repertoires in COVID-19. Study as a whole: Specimens from acute and convalescent COVID-19 originated in the United States, Italy and Spain.

This sequence was found in a man aged 55-75 years with active or convalescent COVID-19. Sequenced input: peripheral blood.

Written as DNA, the CDR3 is TGTGCCACCAGCAGAGCGTCGACAGGGGGCAACTACGAGCAGTACTTC. Its protein is CATSRASTGGNYEQYF. The V gene is TRBV15, the J gene TRBJ2-7; 10 nucleotides line up with TRBD1. This CDR3 region has 16 residues. CDR1 is LNHNV and CDR2 is YYDKDF in the germline V gene (reference sequence). The V segment lost 1 base and the J segment 3 bases; nucleotides outside the gene matches: 6.